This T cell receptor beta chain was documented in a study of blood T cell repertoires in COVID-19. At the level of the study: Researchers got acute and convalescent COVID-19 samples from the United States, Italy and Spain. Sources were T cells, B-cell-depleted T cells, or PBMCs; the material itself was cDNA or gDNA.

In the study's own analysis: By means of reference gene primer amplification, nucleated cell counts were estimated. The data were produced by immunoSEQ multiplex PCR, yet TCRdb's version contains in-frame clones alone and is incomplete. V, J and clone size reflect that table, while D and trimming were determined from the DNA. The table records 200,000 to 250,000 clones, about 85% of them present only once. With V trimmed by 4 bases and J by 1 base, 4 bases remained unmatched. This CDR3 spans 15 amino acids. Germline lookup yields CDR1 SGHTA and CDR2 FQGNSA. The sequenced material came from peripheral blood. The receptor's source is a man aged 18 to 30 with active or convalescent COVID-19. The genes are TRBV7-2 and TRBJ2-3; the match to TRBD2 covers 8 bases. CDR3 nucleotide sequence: TGTGCCAGCAGCTCTACGGGGGGGGGCACAGATACGCAGTATTTT. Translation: CASSSTGGGTDTQYF.